This T cell receptor beta chain was found in a study of a mutant IDH1 vaccine in newly diagnosed glioma. About the research overall: Patients were started on vaccination 4-6 weeks after radiotherapy alone, or with temozolomide cycles.

Germline lookup yields CDR1 MRHNA and CDR2 SNTAGT. The CDR3 covers 13 residues. Trimming stripped 8 bases from V and 8 bases from J, with 16 bases between. Time point reported: week 47, end of study. Vaccination comprised doses that each held 300 ug of mutant IDH1 20-mer peptide, plus topical imiquimod. In weeks 1, 3, 5, 7, 11, 15, 19 and 23, patients were immunized, eight times in all. New WHO grade 3 or 4 IDH1-mutant, ATRX-lost astrocytomas were present in all donors. Here immunoSEQ multiplex PCR was the method, and the copy in TCRdb shows in-frame clones only, minus some. The table shows approximately 60,000 clones, with roughly four fifths occurring only once. About this clone: The antigen is unknown.

The clonotype was recovered from a woman in her 50s with glioma. The chain couples TRBV6-4 to TRBJ2-1, with D perhaps matching TRBD2 (6 bases). Sequenced material: PBMCs, taken from a glioma patient whose treatment included an IDH1 peptide vaccine. CDR3 region: CASGAGHVDEQFF. The CDR3 nucleotides read TGTGCCAGCGGGGCGGGGCACGTAGATGAGCAGTTCTTC.